This TCR beta chain was found in a study of blood T cell repertoires in COVID-19. Across the whole study: Samples representing acute and convalescent COVID-19 were sourced from the United States, Italy and Spain. T cells, B-cell-depleted T cells, or PBMCs supplied cDNA or gDNA.

The data were produced by immunoSEQ multiplex PCR, yet TCRdb's version contains in-frame clones alone and is incomplete. Seen here are about 170,000 clones, around 86% observed once, and the top ten hold around 3.5%. Germline V gene data show CDR1 as SEHNR and CDR2 as FQNEAQ (reference sequence). This CDR3 comprises 15 residues. The trim removed 4 bases at V and 6 bases at J, leaving 9 bases unmatched. Input material: peripheral blood. The TCR was taken from a man between 65 and 85 years old with acute or convalescent COVID-19. The V and J genes are TRBV7-9 and TRBJ1-2; 9 bases are shared with TRBD1. This chain's CDR3 is CASSSKDRGPHGYTF. CDR3 DNA sequence: TGTGCCAGCAGCTCCAAGGACAGGGGCCCTCATGGCTACACCTTC.